The rows below give T cell receptor beta chains drawn from one sample of a study of TIL therapy for anti-PD-1-resistant metastatic lung cancer. The repertoire was sequenced with immunoSEQ multiplex PCR; TCRdb's copy has only in-frame clones and lacks some. The sample holds under 70,000 clones; roughly 84% are singletons and the top ten take just over 2.5%. Sample: blood, taken at baseline. The receptor source for this set is a person between 25 and 80 years old with non-small cell lung cancer. Both conserved end residues are part of each CDR3. Fields, in order: clone size, V gene, J gene, D gene, CDR3 protein, CDR3 DNA. The D gene is left open where the match is weak. Size tells how often a clone was seen (once, few, many) or the class of an expanded clone, and some rows leave it out.

clone size: .
V gene: TRBV5-1
J gene: TRBJ2-7
D gene: .
CDR3 protein: CASSLQGAWDEQYF
CDR3 DNA: TGCGCCAGCAGCTTACAGGGAGCTTGGGACGAGCAGTACTTC

clone size: .
V gene: TRBV9
J gene: TRBJ1-3
D gene: .
CDR3 protein: CASSADAGAAGNTIYF
CDR3 DNA: TGTGCCAGCAGCGCAGATGCAGGGGCGGCAGGAAACACCATATATTTT

clone size: once
V gene: TRBV27
J gene: TRBJ1-6
D gene: TRBD1
CDR3 protein: CASSLGTDNSPLHF
CDR3 DNA: TGTGCCAGCAGTTTAGGGACAGACAATTCACCCCTCCACTTT

clone size: .
V gene: TRBV19
J gene: TRBJ2-6
D gene: .
CDR3 protein: CASSIGGDLGANVLTF
CDR3 DNA: TGTGCCAGTAGTATAGGTGGGGATCTGGGGGCCAACGTCCTGACTTTC

clone size: once
V gene: TRBV5-1
J gene: TRBJ2-7
D gene: TRBD1
CDR3 protein: CASSLEGQGANYEQYF
CDR3 DNA: TGCGCCAGCAGCTTGGAGGGGCAGGGGGCGAACTACGAGCAGTACTTC

clone size: .
V gene: TRBV19
J gene: TRBJ2-3
D gene: .
CDR3 protein: CASSTTSTDTQYF
CDR3 DNA: TGTGCCAGTAGTACCACTAGCACAGATACGCAGTATTTT

clone size: few
V gene: TRBV6-5
J gene: TRBJ1-6
D gene: .
CDR3 protein: CASSYSGTLNSPLHF
CDR3 DNA: TGTGCCAGCAGTTACTCCGGGACCTTAAATTCACCCCTCCACTTT

clone size: .
V gene: TRBV7-8
J gene: TRBJ1-2
D gene: .
CDR3 protein: CASSLGPGSNGYTF
CDR3 DNA: TGTGCCAGCAGCTTAGGGCCAGGGTCGAATGGCTACACCTTC

clone size: .
V gene: TRBV5-6
J gene: TRBJ1-1
D gene: TRBD1
CDR3 protein: CASSSSRTGLSTEAFF
CDR3 DNA: TGTGCCAGCAGCTCCAGCCGGACAGGGCTGAGCACTGAAGCTTTCTTT

clone size: .
V gene: TRBV3-1/TRBV3-2
J gene: TRBJ2-3
D gene: .
CDR3 protein: CASSQADRSTDTQYF
CDR3 DNA: TGTGCCAGCAGCCAAGCGGACAGAAGCACAGATACGCAGTATTTT

clone size: .
V gene: TRBV4-1
J gene: TRBJ2-1
D gene: .
CDR3 protein: CASSHPGGSNNEQFF
CDR3 DNA: TGCGCCAGCAGCCATCCAGGGGGGAGCAACAATGAGCAGTTCTTC

clone size: .
V gene: TRBV28
J gene: TRBJ2-1
D gene: .
CDR3 protein: CASSPPGSRSDEQFF
CDR3 DNA: TGTGCCAGCAGTCCACCCGGGTCACGTTCCGATGAGCAGTTCTTC

clone size: .
V gene: TRBV3-1/TRBV3-2
J gene: TRBJ1-1
D gene: .
CDR3 protein: CASSYRTGNTEAFF
CDR3 DNA: TGTGCCAGCAGCTACAGGACGGGGAACACTGAAGCTTTCTTT

clone size: few
V gene: TRBV21-1
J gene: TRBJ2-7
D gene: .
CDR3 protein: CASSKVGGLDF
CDR3 DNA: TGTGCCAGCAGCAAAGTGGGGGGCTTGGACTTC

clone size: .
V gene: TRBV30
J gene: TRBJ1-1
D gene: .
CDR3 protein: CAWSRGTNTEAFF
CDR3 DNA: TGTGCCTGGAGTAGAGGGACGAACACTGAAGCTTTCTTT

clone size: .
V gene: TRBV3-1/TRBV3-2
J gene: TRBJ1-6
D gene: TRBD1
CDR3 protein: CASSPKTGLEDSPLHF
CDR3 DNA: TGTGCCAGCAGCCCCAAGACAGGGTTGGAGGATTCACCCCTCCACTTT

clone size: .
V gene: TRBV19
J gene: TRBJ1-1
D gene: .
CDR3 protein: CASSTTTGYAEAFF
CDR3 DNA: TGTGCCAGTAGTACGACAACAGGGTATGCTGAAGCTTTCTTT

clone size: once
V gene: TRBV28
J gene: TRBJ1-2
D gene: TRBD1
CDR3 protein: CASSLAGGVFGYTF
CDR3 DNA: TGTGCCAGCAGTTTGGCAGGGGGGGTTTTTGGCTACACCTTC

clone size: .
V gene: TRBV7-8
J gene: TRBJ2-5
D gene: .
CDR3 protein: CASSLDPLEETQYF
CDR3 DNA: TGTGCCAGCAGTTTGGACCCTCTGGAAGAGACCCAGTACTTC

clone size: .
V gene: TRBV27
J gene: TRBJ2-7
D gene: TRBD1
CDR3 protein: CASSLNDREYEQYF
CDR3 DNA: TGTGCCAGCAGTTTAAATGACAGGGAGTACGAGCAGTACTTC

clone size: .
V gene: TRBV7-9
J gene: TRBJ2-5
D gene: TRBD2
CDR3 protein: CASSRGGLGTQYF
CDR3 DNA: TGTGCCAGCTCGCGGGGGGGCCTCGGGACCCAGTACTTC

clone size: .
V gene: TRBV30
J gene: TRBJ1-2
D gene: .
CDR3 protein: CAWKAADRDYGYTF
CDR3 DNA: TGTGCCTGGAAAGCGGCGGACCGGGACTATGGCTACACCTTC

clone size: .
V gene: TRBV5-1
J gene: TRBJ1-2
D gene: TRBD1
CDR3 protein: CASTLTGTAEFGYTF
CDR3 DNA: TGCGCCAGCACCCTAACCGGGACAGCAGAGTTTGGCTACACCTTC

clone size: .
V gene: TRBV2
J gene: TRBJ2-1
D gene: TRBD2
CDR3 protein: CASSDPGTRGGNEQFF
CDR3 DNA: TGTGCCAGCAGCGACCCCGGGACTAGGGGAGGGAATGAGCAGTTCTTC

clone size: once
V gene: TRBV27
J gene: TRBJ2-6
D gene: .
CDR3 protein: CASSMRTVGYSGANVLTF
CDR3 DNA: TGTGCCAGCAGTATGAGGACGGTGGGATACTCTGGGGCCAACGTCCTGACTTTC

clone size: once
V gene: TRBV6-5
J gene: TRBJ1-5
D gene: .
CDR3 protein: CASSPGVNSNQPQHF
CDR3 DNA: TGTGCCAGCAGTCCAGGGGTTAATAGCAATCAGCCCCAGCATTTT

clone size: .
V gene: TRBV7-3
J gene: TRBJ2-1
D gene: .
CDR3 protein: CASSQPPYNEQFF
CDR3 DNA: TGTGCCAGCAGCCAGCCGCCATACAATGAGCAGTTCTTC

clone size: .
V gene: TRBV2
J gene: TRBJ2-7
D gene: TRBD1
CDR3 protein: CASSEARDRVFYEQYF
CDR3 DNA: TGTGCCAGCAGTGAAGCTCGGGACAGGGTTTTTTACGAGCAGTACTTC